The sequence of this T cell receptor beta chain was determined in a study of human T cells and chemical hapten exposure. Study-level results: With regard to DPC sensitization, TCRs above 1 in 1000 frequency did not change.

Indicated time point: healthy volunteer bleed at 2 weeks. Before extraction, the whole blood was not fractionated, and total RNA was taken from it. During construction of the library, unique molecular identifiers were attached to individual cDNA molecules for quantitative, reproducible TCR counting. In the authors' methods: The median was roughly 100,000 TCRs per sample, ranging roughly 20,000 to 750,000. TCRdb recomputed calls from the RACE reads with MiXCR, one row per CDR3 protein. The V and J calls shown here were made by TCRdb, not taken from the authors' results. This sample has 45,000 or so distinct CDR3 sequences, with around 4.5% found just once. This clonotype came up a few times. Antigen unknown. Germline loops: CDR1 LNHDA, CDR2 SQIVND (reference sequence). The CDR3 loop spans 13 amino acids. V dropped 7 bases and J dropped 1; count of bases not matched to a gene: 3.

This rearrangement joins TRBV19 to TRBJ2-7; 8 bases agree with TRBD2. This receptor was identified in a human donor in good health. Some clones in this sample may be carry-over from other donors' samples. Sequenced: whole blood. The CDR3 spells CASNKRGSYEQYF. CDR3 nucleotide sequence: TGTGCCAGTAACAAGCGGGGGTCCTACGAGCAGTACTTC.